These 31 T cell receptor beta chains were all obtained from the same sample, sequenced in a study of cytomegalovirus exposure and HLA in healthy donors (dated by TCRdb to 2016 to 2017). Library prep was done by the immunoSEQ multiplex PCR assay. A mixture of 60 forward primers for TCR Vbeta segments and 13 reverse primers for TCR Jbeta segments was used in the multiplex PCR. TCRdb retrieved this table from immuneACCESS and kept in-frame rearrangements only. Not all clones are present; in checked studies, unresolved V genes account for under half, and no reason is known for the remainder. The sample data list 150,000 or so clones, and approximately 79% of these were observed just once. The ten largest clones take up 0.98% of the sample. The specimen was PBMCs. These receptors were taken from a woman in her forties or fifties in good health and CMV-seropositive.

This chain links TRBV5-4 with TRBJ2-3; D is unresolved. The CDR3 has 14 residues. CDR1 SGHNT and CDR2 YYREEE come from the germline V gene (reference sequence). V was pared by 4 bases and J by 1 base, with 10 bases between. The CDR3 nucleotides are TGTGCCAGCAGCCCAATTGAGGGCACAGATACGCAGTATTTT. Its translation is CASSPIEGTDTQYF.

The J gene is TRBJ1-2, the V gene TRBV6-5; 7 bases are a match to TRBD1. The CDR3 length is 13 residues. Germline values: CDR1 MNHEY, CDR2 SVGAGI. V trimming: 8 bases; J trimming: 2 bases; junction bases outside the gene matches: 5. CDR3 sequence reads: CASGTVPNYGYTF. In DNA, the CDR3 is TGTGCCAGCGGGACAGTTCCCAACTATGGCTACACCTTC.

DNA of the CDR3: TGTGCCTGGAGTGCAGGGGGTTACCGAATGAACACTGAAGCTTTCTTT. It codes for CAWSAGGYRMNTEAFF. The V gene is TRBV30, the J gene TRBJ1-1, with 7 bases that match TRBD1. The CDR3 extends over 16 amino acids. Germline loops: CDR1 GTSNPN, CDR2 SVGIG (reference sequence). The trim removed 1 base at V and 0 bases at J, leaving 8 bases unmatched. The full variable domain, with the rest looked up from reference TRBV30 and TRBJ1-1, is SQTIHQWPATLVQPVGSPLSLECTVEGTSNPNLYWYRQAAGRGLQLLFYSVGIGQISSEVPQNLSASRPQDRQFILSSKKLLLSDSGFYLCAWSAGGYRMNTEAFFGQGTRLTVV.

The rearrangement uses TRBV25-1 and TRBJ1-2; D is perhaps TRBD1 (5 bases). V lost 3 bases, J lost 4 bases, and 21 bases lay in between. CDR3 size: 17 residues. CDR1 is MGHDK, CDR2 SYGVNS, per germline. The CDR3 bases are TGTGCCAGCAGTGACACCCTGACGGGGGGTGGGGGCTATGGCTACACCTTC. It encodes CASSDTLTGGGGYGYTF.

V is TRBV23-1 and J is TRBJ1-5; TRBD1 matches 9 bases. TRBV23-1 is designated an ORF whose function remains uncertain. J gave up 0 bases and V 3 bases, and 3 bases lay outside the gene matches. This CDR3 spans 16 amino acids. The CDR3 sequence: CASSHPGQGSNQPQHF. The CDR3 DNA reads TGCGCCAGCAGTCACCCGGGACAGGGTAGCAATCAGCCCCAGCATTTT.

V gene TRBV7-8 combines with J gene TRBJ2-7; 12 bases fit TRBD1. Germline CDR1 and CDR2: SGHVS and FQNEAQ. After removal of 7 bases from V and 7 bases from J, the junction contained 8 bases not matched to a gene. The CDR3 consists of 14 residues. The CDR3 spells CASTPGQGAGEQYF. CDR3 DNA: TGTGCCAGCACCCCGGGACAGGGGGCGGGTGAGCAGTACTTC.

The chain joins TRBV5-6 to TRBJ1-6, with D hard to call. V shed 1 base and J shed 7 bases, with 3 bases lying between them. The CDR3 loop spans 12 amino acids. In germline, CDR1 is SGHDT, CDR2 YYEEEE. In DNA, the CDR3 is TGTGCCAGCAGCTTGCGGAATTCACCCCTCCACTTT. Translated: CASSLRNSPLHF.

CDR3 residues: CASSPSDRGSTGELFF. CDR3 coding DNA: TGTGCCAGCTCACCTTCGGACAGGGGAAGCACCGGGGAGCTGTTTTTT. This rearrangement joins TRBV18 to TRBJ2-2; 9 bases align to TRBD1. V gave up 3 bases and J gave up 4 bases; unmatched junction bases: 6. Germline CDR1 and CDR2: KGHSH and LQKENI. The CDR3 consists of 16 residues.

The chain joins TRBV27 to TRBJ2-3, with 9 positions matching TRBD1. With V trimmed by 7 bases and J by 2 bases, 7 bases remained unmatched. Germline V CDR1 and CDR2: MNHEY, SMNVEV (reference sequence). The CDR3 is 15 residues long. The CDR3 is CASNPGQGSTDTQYF. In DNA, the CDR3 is TGTGCCAGCAACCCAGGACAGGGGTCCACAGATACGCAGTATTTT.

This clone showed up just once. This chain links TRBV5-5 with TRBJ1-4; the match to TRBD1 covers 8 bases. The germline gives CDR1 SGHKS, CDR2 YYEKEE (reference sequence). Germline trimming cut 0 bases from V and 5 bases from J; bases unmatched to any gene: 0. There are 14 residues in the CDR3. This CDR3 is CASSLGQGNEKLFF. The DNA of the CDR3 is TGTGCCAGCAGCTTGGGACAGGGGAATGAAAAACTGTTTTTT.

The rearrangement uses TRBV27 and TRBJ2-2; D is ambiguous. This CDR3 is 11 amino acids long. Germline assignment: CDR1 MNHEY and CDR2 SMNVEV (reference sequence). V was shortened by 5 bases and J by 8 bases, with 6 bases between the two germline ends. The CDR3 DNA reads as TGTGCCAGCAGTCCCGGGGGGGAGCTGTTTTTT. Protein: CASSPGGELFF.

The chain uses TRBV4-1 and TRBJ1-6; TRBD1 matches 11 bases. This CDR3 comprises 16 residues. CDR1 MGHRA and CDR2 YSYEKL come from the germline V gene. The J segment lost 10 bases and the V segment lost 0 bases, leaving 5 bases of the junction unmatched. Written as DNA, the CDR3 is TGCGCCAGCAGCCAAGATAGGGGACAGGGGGAATCACCCCTCCACTTT. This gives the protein CASSQDRGQGESPLHF.

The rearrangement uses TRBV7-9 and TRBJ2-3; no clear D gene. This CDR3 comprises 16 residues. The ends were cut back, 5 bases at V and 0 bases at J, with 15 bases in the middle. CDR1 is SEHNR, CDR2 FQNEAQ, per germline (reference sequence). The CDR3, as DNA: TGTGCCAGCAGCGCAACAGAACATCTTAGCACAGATACGCAGTATTTT. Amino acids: CASSATEHLSTDTQYF.

The CDR3 nucleotides read TGTGCCAGCAGAAGGACAGAAAACATTCAGTACTTC. Translated: CASRRTENIQYF. V gene TRBV2 combines with J gene TRBJ2-4; perhaps TRBD1 as D (6 bases). The germline gives CDR1 SNHLY, CDR2 FYNNEI. The CDR3 covers 12 residues. The V end was cut by 6 bases, the J end by 5 bases, with 8 bases between. The full variable domain, completed using reference TRBV2 and TRBJ2-4, is EPEVTQTPSHQVTQMGQEVILRCVPISNHLYFYWYRQILGQKVEFLVSFYNNEISEKSEIFDDQFSVERPDGSNFTLKIRSTKLEDSAMYFCASRRTENIQYFGAGTRLSVL.

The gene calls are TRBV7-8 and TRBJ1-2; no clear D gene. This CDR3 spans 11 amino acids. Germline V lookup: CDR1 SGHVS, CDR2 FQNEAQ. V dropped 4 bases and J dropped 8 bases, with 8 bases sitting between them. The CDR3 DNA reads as TGTGCCAGCAGCTCAGGCATGGGCTACACCTTC. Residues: CASSSGMGYTF.

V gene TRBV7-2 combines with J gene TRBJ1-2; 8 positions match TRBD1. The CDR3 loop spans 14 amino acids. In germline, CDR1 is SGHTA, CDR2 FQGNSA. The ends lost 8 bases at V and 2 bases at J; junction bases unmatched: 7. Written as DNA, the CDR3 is TGTGCCAGCGGACGGACAGGGATCAACTATGGCTACACCTTC. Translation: CASGRTGINYGYTF. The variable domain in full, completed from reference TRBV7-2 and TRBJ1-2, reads GAGVSQSPSNKVTEKGKDVELRCDPISGHTALYWYRQSLGQGLEFLIYFQGNSAPDKSGLPSDRFSAERTGGSVSTLTIQRTQQEDSAVYLCASGRTGINYGYTFGSGTRLTVV.

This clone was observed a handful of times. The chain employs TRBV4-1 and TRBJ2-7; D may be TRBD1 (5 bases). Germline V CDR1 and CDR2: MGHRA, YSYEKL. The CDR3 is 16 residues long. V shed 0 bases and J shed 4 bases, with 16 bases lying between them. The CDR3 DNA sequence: TGCGCCAGCAGCCAAGAAGACTTGACAGCCACTTACGAGCAGTACTTC. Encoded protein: CASSQEDLTATYEQYF.

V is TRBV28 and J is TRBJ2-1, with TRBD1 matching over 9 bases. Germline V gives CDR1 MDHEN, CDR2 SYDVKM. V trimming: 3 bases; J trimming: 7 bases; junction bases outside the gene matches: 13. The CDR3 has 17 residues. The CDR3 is CASSFPYTGGAGNEQFF. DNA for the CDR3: TGTGCCAGCAGTTTCCCCTATACAGGGGGCGCGGGGAATGAGCAGTTCTTC. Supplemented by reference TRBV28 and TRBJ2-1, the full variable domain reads DVKVTQSSRYLVKRTGEKVFLECVQDMDHENMFWYRQDPGLGLRLIYFSYDVKMKEKGDIPEGYSVSREKKERFSLILESASTNQTSMYLCASSFPYTGGAGNEQFFGPGTRLTVL.

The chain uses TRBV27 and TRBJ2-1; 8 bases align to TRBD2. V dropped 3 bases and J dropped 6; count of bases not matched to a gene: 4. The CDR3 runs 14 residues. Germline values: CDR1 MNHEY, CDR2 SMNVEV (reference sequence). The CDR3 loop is CASSFERGFNEQFF. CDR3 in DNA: TGTGCCAGCAGTTTTGAGCGGGGGTTCAATGAGCAGTTCTTC.

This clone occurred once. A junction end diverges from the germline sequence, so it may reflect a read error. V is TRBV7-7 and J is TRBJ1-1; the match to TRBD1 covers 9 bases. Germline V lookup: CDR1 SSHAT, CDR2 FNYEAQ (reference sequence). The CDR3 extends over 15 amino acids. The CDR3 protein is CASSSRQGVGTEAFF. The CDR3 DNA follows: TGTGCTAGCAGCTCTCGACAGGGGGTCGGCACTGAAGCTTTCTTT.

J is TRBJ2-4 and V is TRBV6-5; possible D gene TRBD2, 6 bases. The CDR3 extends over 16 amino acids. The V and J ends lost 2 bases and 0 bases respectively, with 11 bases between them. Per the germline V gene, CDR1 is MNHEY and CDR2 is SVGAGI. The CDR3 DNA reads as TGTGCCAGCAGTTACGGTCTAGCGCTAGCCAAAAACATTCAGTACTTC. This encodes CASSYGLALAKNIQYF.

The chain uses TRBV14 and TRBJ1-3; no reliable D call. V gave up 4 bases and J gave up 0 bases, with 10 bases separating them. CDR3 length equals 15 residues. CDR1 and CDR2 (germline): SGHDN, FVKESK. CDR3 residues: CASSPRHSSGNTIYF. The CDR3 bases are TGTGCCAGCAGCCCGCGACACAGCTCTGGAAACACCATATATTTT. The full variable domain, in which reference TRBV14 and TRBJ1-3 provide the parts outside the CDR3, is EAGVTQFPSHSVIEKGQTVTLRCDPISGHDNLYWYRRVMGKEIKFLLHFVKESKQDESGMPNNRFLAERTGGTYSTLKVQPAELEDSGVYFCASSPRHSSGNTIYFGEGSWLTVV.

The CDR3 region is CSVATTAYSYEQYF. Written as DNA, the CDR3 is TGCAGCGTTGCGACGACAGCCTACTCCTACGAGCAGTACTTC. This chain links TRBV29-1 with TRBJ2-7, with D possibly matching TRBD1 (5 bases). The CDR3 consists of 14 residues. V lost 4 bases and J lost 0, with 13 bases in between. Germline lookup yields CDR1 SQVTM and CDR2 ANQGSEA.

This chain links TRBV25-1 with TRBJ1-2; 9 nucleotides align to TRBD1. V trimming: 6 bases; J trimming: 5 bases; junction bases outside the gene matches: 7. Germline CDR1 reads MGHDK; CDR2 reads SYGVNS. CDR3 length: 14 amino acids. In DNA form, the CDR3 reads TGTGCCAGCAGCGGGGACAGGGAAAGTTATGGCTACACCTTC. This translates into CASSGDRESYGYTF.

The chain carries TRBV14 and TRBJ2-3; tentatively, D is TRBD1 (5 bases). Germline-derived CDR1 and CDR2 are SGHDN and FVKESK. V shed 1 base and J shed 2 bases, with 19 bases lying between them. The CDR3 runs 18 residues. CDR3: CASSQVPRQLPFTDTQYF. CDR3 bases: TGTGCCAGCAGCCAAGTCCCCCGACAGCTTCCGTTCACAGATACGCAGTATTTT.

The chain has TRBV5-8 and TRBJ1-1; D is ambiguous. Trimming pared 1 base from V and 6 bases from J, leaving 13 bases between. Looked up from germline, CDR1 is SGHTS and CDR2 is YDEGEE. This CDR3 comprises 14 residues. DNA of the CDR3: TGTGCCAGCAGCTTGTCTCCCTCCCAGGCTGAAGCTTTCTTT. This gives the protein CASSLSPSQAEAFF.

This CDR3 is CAIGGSPTETQYF. The CDR3 DNA sequence: TGTGCCATCGGCGGGTCTCCAACAGAGACCCAGTACTTC. The chain recombines TRBV10-3 with TRBJ2-5; possible D gene TRBD2, 5 bases. The CDR3 is 13 residues long. The ends were cut back, 8 bases at V and 4 bases at J, with 14 bases in the middle. From germline, CDR1 is ENHRY and CDR2 SYGVKD.

This CDR3 reads CATSRGLAGVNGEQYF. The CDR3 DNA is TGTGCCACCAGCAGAGGGTTAGCGGGGGTGAATGGCGAGCAGTACTTC. The V call is TRBV15, the J call TRBJ2-7, with 9 bases lining up with TRBD2. V was clipped by 1 base and J by 6 bases; unmatched bases: 10. CDR3 length: 16 residues. CDR1 LNHNV and CDR2 YYDKDF come from the germline V gene (reference sequence).

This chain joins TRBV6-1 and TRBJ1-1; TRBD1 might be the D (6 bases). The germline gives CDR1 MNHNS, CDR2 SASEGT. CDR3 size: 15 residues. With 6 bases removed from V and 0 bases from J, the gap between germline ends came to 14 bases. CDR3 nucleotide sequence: TGTGCCAGCAGGGACCTGGGACATATGAACACTGAAGCTTTCTTT. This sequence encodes CASRDLGHMNTEAFF.

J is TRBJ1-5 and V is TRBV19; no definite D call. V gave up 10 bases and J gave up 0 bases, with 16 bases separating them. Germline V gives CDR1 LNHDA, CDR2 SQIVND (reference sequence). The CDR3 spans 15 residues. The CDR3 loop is CATYGLGSSNQPQHF. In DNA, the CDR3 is TGTGCCACCTACGGGTTGGGGAGTAGCAATCAGCCCCAGCATTTT.

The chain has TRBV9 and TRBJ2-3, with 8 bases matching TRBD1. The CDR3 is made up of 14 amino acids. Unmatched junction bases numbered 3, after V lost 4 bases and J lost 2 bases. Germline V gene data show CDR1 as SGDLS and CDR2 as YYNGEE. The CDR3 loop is CASSTDRVTDTQYF. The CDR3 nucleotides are TGTGCCAGCAGCACGGACAGGGTCACAGATACGCAGTATTTT.